These T cell receptor beta chains were read from a single sample in a study of blood T cell repertoires in COVID-19. TCRdb's copy holds only in-frame clones and misses some; the assay was immunoSEQ multiplex PCR. The sample includes about 90,000 clones, about 80% of them seen just once. The sequenced sample consisted of peripheral blood. These receptors originate from a woman aged 70 to 79 with acute or convalescent COVID-19. CDR3s include the opening cysteine and the closing phenylalanine or tryptophan. The order of the fields is J gene, clone size, D gene, V gene, CDR3 protein, CDR3 DNA. The D gene is left open where the match is weak. Clone size, where shown, is once, few, many, or a class for clones that have expanded.

TRBJ2-1,few,TRBD2,TRBV7-2,CASSFGLAGGGNEQFF,TGTGCCAGCAGCTTCGGACTAGCGGGGGGCGGGAATGAGCAGTTCTTC
TRBJ1-6,-,-,TRBV27,CASSLGGAPTGSRNSPLHF,TGTGCCAGCAGTTTAGGGGGGGCCCCCACAGGGAGCCGTAATTCACCCCTCCACTTT
TRBJ1-1,-,-,TRBV2,CASSRVSEAFF,TGTGCCAGCAGCAGGGTTTCTGAAGCTTTCTTT
TRBJ1-2,-,-,TRBV5-1,CASSLDRTVYGYTF,TGCGCCAGCAGCTTGGACAGGACAGTCTATGGCTACACCTTC
TRBJ1-5,-,TRBD1,TRBV29-1,CSVQQGASGQPQHF,TGCAGCGTTCAACAGGGGGCCTCGGGTCAGCCCCAGCATTTT
TRBJ2-3,-,-,TRBV19,CASSGLGLSIDTQYF,TGTGCCAGTAGTGGTCTCGGACTCTCCATTGATACGCAGTATTTT
TRBJ1-5,-,-,TRBV7-2,CASSLSSLSNQPQHF,TGTGCCAGCAGCCTATCCTCCTTAAGCAATCAGCCCCAGCATTTT
TRBJ1-5,once,-,TRBV7-2,CASSLGQFSSQPQHF,TGTGCCAGCAGCTTAGGACAATTCTCATCTCAGCCCCAGCATTTT
TRBJ1-1,-,-,TRBV6-5,CASSSQGRNTEAFF,TGTGCCAGCAGTTCCCAGGGCAGGAACACTGAAGCTTTCTTT
TRBJ2-7,once,-,TRBV20-1,CSASASAFSYEQYF,TGCAGTGCTAGTGCAAGCGCTTTCTCCTACGAGCAGTACTTC
TRBJ1-2,-,-,TRBV7-3,CASSHHMGAQMSTF,TGTGCCAGCAGCCACCACATGGGGGCGCAGATGAGCACCTTC
TRBJ2-7,-,-,TRBV27,CASKRYQGRNEQYF,TGTGCCAGCAAGCGGTACCAGGGGAGAAACGAGCAGTACTTC
TRBJ2-1,few,-,TRBV18,CASSPNADEQFF,TGTGCCAGCTCACCTAACGCGGATGAGCAGTTCTTC
TRBJ2-1,-,TRBD2,TRBV19,CASSMLLAGGMAVNEQFF,TGTGCCAGTAGTATGTTACTAGCGGGAGGGATGGCGGTCAATGAGCAGTTCTTC
TRBJ1-5,-,-,TRBV3-1/TRBV3-2,CASSVGGFQPQHF,TGTGCCAGCAGCGTAGGGGGTTTTCAGCCCCAGCATTTT
TRBJ1-5,-,TRBD1,TRBV2,CASSPTGVSNQPQHF,TGTGCCAGCAGTCCGACAGGGGTGAGCAATCAGCCCCAGCATTTT
TRBJ2-3,-,TRBD2,TRBV11-1,CASSFGTSGRADTQYF,TGTGCCAGCAGCTTCGGGACTAGCGGGAGGGCAGATACGCAGTATTTT
TRBJ2-5,-,TRBD1,TRBV5-5,CASSRTGKETQYF,TGTGCCAGCAGCAGGACAGGGAAAGAGACCCAGTACTTC
TRBJ2-7,-,-,TRBV28,CASQSEDGSYEQYF,TGTGCCAGCCAGTCGGAGGACGGTTCCTACGAGCAGTACTTC
TRBJ1-3,-,-,TRBV30,CACSLSGNTIYF,TGTGCCTGCTCTCTTTCTGGAAACACCATATATTTT
TRBJ2-2,once,-,TRBV5-6,CASSRGMGELFF,TGTGCCAGCAGCCGGGGGATGGGGGAGCTGTTTTTT
TRBJ1-4,once,-,TRBV9,CASSVDQTPNEKLFF,TGTGCCAGCAGCGTAGACCAGACTCCTAATGAAAAACTGTTTTTT
TRBJ2-3,-,-,TRBV28,CASSTPGTGTQYF,TGTGCCAGCAGTACCCCCGGGACTGGTACGCAGTATTTT
TRBJ2-1,once,TRBD1,TRBV29-1,CSVRTWDRGYNEQFF,TGCAGCGTGAGAACGTGGGACAGGGGTTACAATGAGCAGTTCTTC
TRBJ1-3,-,-,TRBV19,CASSTPLTVTSGNTIYF,TGTGCCAGTAGTACCCCATTGACAGTAACCTCTGGAAACACCATATATTTT
TRBJ2-1,once,TRBD2,TRBV27,CASSRRPGWAGGGGEINEQFF,TGTGCCAGCAGCCGACGACCGGGCTGGGCGGGAGGAGGAGGTGAGATCAATGAGCAGTTCTTC